This is a list of T cell receptor beta chains from one sample in a study of T cells in Graves' hyperthyroidism and ophthalmopathy. TCRdb reanalysed the multiplex PCR reads using MiXCR and keeps one entry per CDR3 protein. This sample has roughly 700,000 distinct CDR3 sequences, with 17% found just once. The sequenced sample consisted of blood. These TCRs come from a man in his forties or fifties with Graves' hyperthyroidism. Each CDR3 is given with its conserved first and last residue. The D gene is left open where the match is weak. Clone size is not always given. Where it is, it says once, few, many or a class for expanded clones.

j_gene: TRBJ1-6
d_gene: TRBD1
v_gene: TRBV3-1
abundance: .
CDR3aa: CVSSRQGGYSPLHF
CDR3nt: TGTGTCAGCAGTCGACAGGGGGGTTACTCACCCCTCCACTTT

j_gene: TRBJ2-3
d_gene: .
v_gene: TRBV20-1
abundance: many
CDR3aa: CSAQGSYTDTQYF
CDR3nt: TGCAGTGCCCAGGGGAGCTACACAGATACGCAGTATTTT

j_gene: TRBJ2-5
d_gene: TRBD1
v_gene: TRBV20-1
abundance: many
CDR3aa: CSATDMRTGDQETQYF
CDR3nt: TGCAGTGCTACCGATATGCGGACAGGGGACCAAGAGACCCAGTACTTC

j_gene: TRBJ2-1
d_gene: .
v_gene: TRBV29-1
abundance: many
CDR3aa: CSIRREWIFNEQFF
CDR3nt: TGCAGCATAAGACGGGAGTGGATTTTTAATGAGCAGTTCTTC

j_gene: TRBJ2-7
d_gene: .
v_gene: TRBV20-1
abundance: many
CDR3aa: CSARSSSYEQYF
CDR3nt: TGCAGTGCTCGAAGCTCCTCCTACGAGCAGTACTTC

j_gene: TRBJ1-1
d_gene: .
v_gene: TRBV12-3/TRBV12-4
abundance: .
CDR3aa: CASSWGNRMNTEAFF
CDR3nt: TGTGCCAGCAGTTGGGGGAACAGAATGAACACTGAAGCTTTCTTT

j_gene: TRBJ2-1
d_gene: .
v_gene: TRBV11-2
abundance: many
CDR3aa: CASSLDPDLSYNEQFF
CDR3nt: TGTGCCAGCAGCTTAGATCCGGACCTCTCCTACAATGAGCAGTTCTTC

j_gene: TRBJ2-7
d_gene: TRBD1
v_gene: TRBV28
abundance: many
CDR3aa: CAIGGGTGPSYEQYF
CDR3nt: TGTGCCATCGGGGGAGGGACAGGGCCCTCCTACGAGCAGTACTTC

j_gene: TRBJ1-2
d_gene: .
v_gene: TRBV28
abundance: .
CDR3aa: CATFGGYGYTF
CDR3nt: TGTGCCACCTTCGGGGGCTATGGCTACACCTTC

j_gene: TRBJ1-2
d_gene: .
v_gene: TRBV28
abundance: many
CDR3aa: CASSLSWGAPYGYTF
CDR3nt: TGTGCCAGCAGTCTCTCCTGGGGGGCGCCTTATGGCTACACCTTC

j_gene: TRBJ1-2
d_gene: .
v_gene: TRBV25-1
abundance: .
CDR3aa: CASSQAGVNYGYTF
CDR3nt: TGTGCCAGCAGCCAGGCAGGAGTGAACTATGGCTACACCTTC

j_gene: TRBJ2-2
d_gene: .
v_gene: TRBV4-2
abundance: .
CDR3aa: CASSQEQGSYTGELFF
CDR3nt: TGTGCCAGCAGCCAAGAACAGGGATCGTACACCGGGGAGCTGTTTTTT

j_gene: TRBJ1-5
d_gene: .
v_gene: TRBV2
abundance: many
CDR3aa: CASTEGGGVNQPQHF
CDR3nt: TGTGCCAGCACCGAGGGGGGAGGTGTCAATCAGCCCCAGCATTTT

j_gene: TRBJ2-3
d_gene: TRBD2
v_gene: TRBV5-1
abundance: .
CDR3aa: CASSLLSGKSTDTQYF
CDR3nt: TGCGCCAGCAGCTTACTTAGCGGGAAAAGCACAGATACGCAGTATTTT

j_gene: TRBJ2-7
d_gene: .
v_gene: TRBV10-2
abundance: .
CDR3aa: CASSEVFHSYEQYF
CDR3nt: TGCGCCAGCAGTGAGGTCTTCCACTCCTACGAGCAGTACTTC

j_gene: TRBJ2-1
d_gene: TRBD2
v_gene: TRBV27
abundance: few
CDR3aa: CASSTGLAGSEQFF
CDR3nt: TGTGCCAGCAGTACCGGACTAGCGGGAAGTGAGCAGTTCTTC

j_gene: TRBJ1-2
d_gene: TRBD1
v_gene: TRBV3-1
abundance: few
CDR3aa: CASSQKQGAQGYTF
CDR3nt: TGTGCCAGCAGCCAAAAACAGGGGGCTCAGGGCTACACCTTC

j_gene: TRBJ2-3
d_gene: .
v_gene: TRBV7-8
abundance: many
CDR3aa: CASSEHADTQYF
CDR3nt: TGTGCCAGCAGCGAACATGCCGATACGCAGTATTTT

j_gene: TRBJ2-7
d_gene: .
v_gene: TRBV6-5
abundance: few
CDR3aa: CASSSPNGYEDEQYF
CDR3nt: TGTGCCAGCAGTTCGCCTAACGGATATGAGGACGAGCAGTACTTC

j_gene: TRBJ2-1
d_gene: .
v_gene: TRBV14
abundance: .
CDR3aa: CASSQDRDWYNEQFF
CDR3nt: TGTGCCAGCAGCCAAGATAGGGACTGGTACAATGAGCAGTTCTTC

j_gene: TRBJ2-3
d_gene: TRBD1
v_gene: TRBV7-8
abundance: .
CDR3aa: CASSSASRDRARTDTQYF
CDR3nt: TGTGCCAGCAGCTCCGCGAGCCGGGACAGGGCCCGCACAGATACGCAGTATTTT

j_gene: TRBJ1-6
d_gene: .
v_gene: TRBV5-6
abundance: .
CDR3aa: CASSVATPGSPLHF
CDR3nt: TGTGCCAGCAGCGTGGCCACCCCAGGTTCACCCCTCCACTTT

j_gene: TRBJ2-5
d_gene: TRBD1
v_gene: TRBV7-9
abundance: few
CDR3aa: CASSWEQGAETQYF
CDR3nt: TGTGCCAGCAGCTGGGAGCAGGGGGCAGAGACCCAGTACTTC

j_gene: TRBJ2-5
d_gene: TRBD2
v_gene: TRBV28
abundance: many
CDR3aa: CASSQAGGGATQYF
CDR3nt: TGTGCCAGCAGTCAAGCGGGAGGGGGGGCGACCCAGTACTTC